What follows are 14 T cell receptor beta chains derived from one specimen sequenced in a study of cytomegalovirus exposure and HLA in healthy donors. Primers: 60 Vbeta forward and 13 Jbeta reverse. Generated by immunoSEQ multiplex PCR, the TCRdb table keeps only in-frame clones and is missing some. The sample gives approximately 130,000 clones, 65% to 85% of which show up once; approximately 1.2% is in the top ten. Input material: PBMCs. These receptors came from a man over 45 in good health and CMV-seronegative.

V and J are TRBV10-3 and TRBJ1-2, with D maybe TRBD1 (5 bases). V was shortened by 3 bases and J by 3 bases, with 14 bases between the two germline ends. Germline CDR1 ENHRY, CDR2 SYGVKD. The CDR3 spans 15 residues. Here the CDR3 reads CAISDGLRGDYGYTF. The CDR3 bases are TGTGCCATCAGTGATGGGCTGCGGGGGGACTATGGCTACACCTTC.

This clone was counted between two and nine times. This chain uses TRBV5-6 with TRBJ1-4, with a possible D match to TRBD1 (6 bases). V lost 1 base to trimming and J lost 8 bases, with 12 bases between them. The germline V gene encodes CDR1 SGHDT and CDR2 YYEEEE. The CDR3 covers 14 residues. CDR3 nucleotide sequence: TGTGCCAGCAGCTTGTATGGGGGCGAAGAAAAACTGTTTTTT. It translates to CASSLYGGEEKLFF.

The chain recombines TRBV28 with TRBJ1-5; D remains ambiguous. The CDR3 is made up of 13 amino acids. V was cut by 3 bases and J by 6 bases, with 9 bases left in between. From germline, CDR1 is MDHEN and CDR2 SYDVKM. In nucleotides, the CDR3 is TGTGCCAGCAGTTTGCGGGTGCGTCAGCCCCAGCATTTT. Translated: CASSLRVRQPQHF.

The chain recombines TRBV10-3 with TRBJ2-7; the D gene is possibly TRBD2 (6 bases). V was clipped by 7 bases and J by 5 bases, with 9 bases between them. CDR1 and CDR2 from the germline V gene are ENHRY and SYGVKD. The CDR3 runs to 11 residues. The CDR3 spells CAIMEGNEQYF. The CDR3 nucleotides are TGTGCCATCATGGAGGGAAACGAGCAGTACTTC.

The V gene is TRBV19, the J gene TRBJ1-4; no firm D call. Germline lookup yields CDR1 LNHDA and CDR2 SQIVND (reference sequence). CDR3 length equals 15 residues. V lost 4 bases, J lost 0 bases, and 9 bases lay in between. The CDR3 loop reads CASSTNSATNEKLFF. CDR3 DNA sequence: TGTGCCAGTAGTACTAACAGTGCAACTAATGAAAAACTGTTTTTT.

The chain couples TRBV11-2 to TRBJ2-7; no clear D. This CDR3 is built from 15 residues. V was pared by 3 bases and J by 0 bases, with 12 bases between. Germline V gives CDR1 SGHAT, CDR2 FQNNGV. The CDR3 DNA follows: TGTGCCAGCAGCTTTGGGCAAACGGCCTCCTACGAGCAGTACTTC. Its translation: CASSFGQTASYEQYF.

This clone was picked up one time. V is TRBV29-1 and J is TRBJ1-1; D ambiguous. Germline values: CDR1 SQVTM, CDR2 ANQGSEA. The CDR3 spans 11 residues. V was shortened by 7 bases and J by 3 bases, with 9 bases between the two germline ends. CDR3 protein: CSGSLDTEAFF. CDR3 DNA: TGCAGCGGGAGTTTAGACACTGAAGCTTTCTTT.

The rearrangement joins TRBV5-6 to TRBJ1-2, with a tentative D call TRBD1 (6 bases). Germline loops: CDR1 SGHDT, CDR2 YYEEEE. V was cut by 4 bases and J by 0 bases, with 13 bases left in between. This CDR3 is built from 15 residues. In DNA form, the CDR3 reads TGTGCCAGCAGCCTGGGACACTCATCTAACTATGGCTACACCTTC. Translating it yields CASSLGHSSNYGYTF.

This clone was counted only a few times. This rearrangement joins TRBV5-4 to TRBJ2-7; 10 nucleotides line up with TRBD1. After removal of 3 bases from V and 6 bases from J, the junction contained 15 bases not matched to a gene. The CDR3 is 17 amino acids. CDR1 is SGHNT, CDR2 YYREEE, per germline (reference sequence). The CDR3 nucleotides read TGTGCCAGCAGCTCAGCGACAGGGGGCGGTGGGTATTCCGAGCAGTACTTC. It translates to CASSSATGGGGYSEQYF.

The J gene is TRBJ1-1, the V gene TRBV9; D is uncertain. Germline loops: CDR1 SGDLS, CDR2 YYNGEE. V dropped 2 bases and J dropped 0 bases, with 8 bases sitting between them. The CDR3 loop spans 14 amino acids. The CDR3 DNA reads as TGTGCCAGCAGCGTCCTCGAGATGAACACTGAAGCTTTCTTT. It translates to CASSVLEMNTEAFF.

V and J are TRBV2 and TRBJ2-5; 11 bases match TRBD1. The CDR3 loop spans 14 amino acids. Trimming cost V 5 bases and J 2 bases; bases outside gene matches: 1. Germline-derived CDR1 and CDR2 are SNHLY and FYNNEI. As DNA, the CDR3 is TGTGCCAGCAGTCGGGACAGGGGGCAAGAGACCCAGTACTTC. Translating gives CASSRDRGQETQYF.

The gene calls are TRBV19 and TRBJ2-1; 10 bases match TRBD2. Germline trimming cut 7 bases from V and 7 bases from J; bases unmatched to any gene: 7. CDR1 is LNHDA and CDR2 is SQIVND in the germline V gene (reference sequence). The CDR3 totals 14 residues. CDR3 in amino acids: CASTPSGRANEQFF. The CDR3 coding sequence is TGTGCCAGTACCCCCAGCGGGAGGGCGAATGAGCAGTTCTTC.

The chain carries TRBV6-1 and TRBJ2-7, with TRBD1 as a possible D gene (5 bases). V lost 7 bases and J lost 6, with 16 bases in between. Germline V gene lookup returns CDR1 MNHNS and CDR2 SASEGT. The CDR3 covers 13 residues. The CDR3, as DNA: TGTGCCAGCAAGGGGAATACCCTCGTCGAGCAGTACTTC. Translated, it gives CASKGNTLVEQYF.

The V gene is TRBV10-1, the J gene TRBJ2-2; TRBD2 agrees at 11 bases. Germline loops: CDR1 WNHNN, CDR2 SYGVQD (reference sequence). Trimming took 3 bases from V and 7 from J; bases not matched to a gene: 4. The CDR3 runs to 15 residues. In DNA form, the CDR3 reads TGCGCCAGCAGTGATAGCGGGAGGGAGAACGGGGAGCTGTTTTTT. It encodes CASSDSGRENGELFF.